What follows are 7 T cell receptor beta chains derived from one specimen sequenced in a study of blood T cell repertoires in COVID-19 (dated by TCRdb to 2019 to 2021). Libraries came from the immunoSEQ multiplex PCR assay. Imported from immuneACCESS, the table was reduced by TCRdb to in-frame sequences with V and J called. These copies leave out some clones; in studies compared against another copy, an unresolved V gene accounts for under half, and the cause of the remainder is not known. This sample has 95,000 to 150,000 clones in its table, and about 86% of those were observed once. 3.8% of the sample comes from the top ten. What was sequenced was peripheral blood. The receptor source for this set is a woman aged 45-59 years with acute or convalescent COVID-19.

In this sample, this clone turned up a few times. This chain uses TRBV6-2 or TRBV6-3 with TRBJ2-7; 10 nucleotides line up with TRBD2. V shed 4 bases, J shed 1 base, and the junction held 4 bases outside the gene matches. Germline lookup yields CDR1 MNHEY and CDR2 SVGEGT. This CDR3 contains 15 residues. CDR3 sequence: CASSLGLARSYEQYF. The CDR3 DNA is TGTGCCAGCAGTTTGGGACTAGCGCGATCCTACGAGCAGTACTTC.

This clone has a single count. Here the CDR3 DNA reads TGTGCCAGCAGCTTTGCAGGGAGGTCCCCCTACGAGCAGTACTTC. Encoded protein: CASSFAGRSPYEQYF. V usage is TRBV11-2 and J usage is TRBJ2-7; D may be TRBD2 (6 bases). The CDR3 runs 15 residues. V dropped 3 bases and J dropped 2 bases, with 14 bases sitting between them. Germline lookup yields CDR1 SGHAT and CDR2 FQNNGV.

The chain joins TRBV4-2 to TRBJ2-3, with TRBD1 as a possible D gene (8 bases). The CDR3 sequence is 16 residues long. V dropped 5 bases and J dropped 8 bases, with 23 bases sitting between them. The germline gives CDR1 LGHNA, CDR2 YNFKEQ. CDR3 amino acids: CASSSQGGAGQATQYF. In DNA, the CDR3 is TGTGCCAGCAGCTCCCAAGGGGGAGCGGGACAGGCTACGCAGTATTTT.

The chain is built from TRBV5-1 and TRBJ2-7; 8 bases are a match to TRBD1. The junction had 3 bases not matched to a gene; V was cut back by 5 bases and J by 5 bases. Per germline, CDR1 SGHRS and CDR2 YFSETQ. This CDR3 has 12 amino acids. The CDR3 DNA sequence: TGCGCCAGCAGACAGACAGGGGACGAGCAGTACTTC. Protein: CASRQTGDEQYF.

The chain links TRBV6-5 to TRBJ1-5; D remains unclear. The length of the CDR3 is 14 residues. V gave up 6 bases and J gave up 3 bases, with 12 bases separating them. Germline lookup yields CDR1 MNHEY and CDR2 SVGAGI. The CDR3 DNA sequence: TGTGCCAGCAGCTCCCGGGGAGTCAATCAGCCCCAGCATTTT. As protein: CASSSRGVNQPQHF.

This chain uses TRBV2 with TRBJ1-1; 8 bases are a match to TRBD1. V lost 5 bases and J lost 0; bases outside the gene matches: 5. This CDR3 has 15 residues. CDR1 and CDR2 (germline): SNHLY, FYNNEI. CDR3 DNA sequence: TGTGCCAGCAGTTTAAGACAGGGGATGAACACTGAAGCTTTCTTT. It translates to CASSLRQGMNTEAFF. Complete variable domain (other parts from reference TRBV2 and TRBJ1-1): EPEVTQTPSHQVTQMGQEVILRCVPISNHLYFYWYRQILGQKVEFLVSFYNNEISEKSEIFDDQFSVERPDGSNFTLKIRSTKLEDSAMYFCASSLRQGMNTEAFFGQGTRLTVV.

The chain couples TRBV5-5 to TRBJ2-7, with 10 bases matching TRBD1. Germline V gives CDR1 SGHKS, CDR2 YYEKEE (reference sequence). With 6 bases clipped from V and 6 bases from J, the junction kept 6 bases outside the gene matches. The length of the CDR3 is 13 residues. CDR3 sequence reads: CASNRDRGGEQYF. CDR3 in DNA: TGTGCCAGCAACCGGGACAGGGGAGGCGAGCAGTACTTC.